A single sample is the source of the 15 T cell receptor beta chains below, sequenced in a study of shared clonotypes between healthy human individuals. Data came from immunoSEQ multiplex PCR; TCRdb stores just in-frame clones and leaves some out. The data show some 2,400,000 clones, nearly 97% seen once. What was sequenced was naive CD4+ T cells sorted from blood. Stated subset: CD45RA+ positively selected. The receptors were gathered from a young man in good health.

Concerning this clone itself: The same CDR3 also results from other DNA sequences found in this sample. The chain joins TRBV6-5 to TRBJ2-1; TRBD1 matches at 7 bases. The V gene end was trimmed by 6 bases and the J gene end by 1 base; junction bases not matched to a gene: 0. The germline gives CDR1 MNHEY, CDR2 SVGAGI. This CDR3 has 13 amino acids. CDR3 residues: CASSRGSYNEQFF. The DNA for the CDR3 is TGTGCCAGCAGCAGGGGGTCCTACAATGAGCAGTTCTTC.

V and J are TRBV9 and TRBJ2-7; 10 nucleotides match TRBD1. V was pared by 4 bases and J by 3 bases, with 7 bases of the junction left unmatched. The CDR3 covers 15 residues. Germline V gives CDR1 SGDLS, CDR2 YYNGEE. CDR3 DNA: TGTGCCAGCAGCCCTAGGGACAGGGGACGCTACGAGCAGTACTTC. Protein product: CASSPRDRGRYEQYF. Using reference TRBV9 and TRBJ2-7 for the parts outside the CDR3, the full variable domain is DSGVTQTPKHLITATGQRVTLRCSPRSGDLSVYWYQQSLDQGLQFLIQYYNGEERAKGNILERFSAQQFPDLHSELNLSSLELGDSALYFCASSPRDRGRYEQYFGPGTRLTVT.

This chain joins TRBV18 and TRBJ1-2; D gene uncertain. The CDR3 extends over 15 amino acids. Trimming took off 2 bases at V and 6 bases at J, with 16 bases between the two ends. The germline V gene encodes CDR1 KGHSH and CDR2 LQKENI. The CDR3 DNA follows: TGTGCCAGCTCACCAAGAACCGGGTTTTACGATGGCTACACCTTC. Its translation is CASSPRTGFYDGYTF.

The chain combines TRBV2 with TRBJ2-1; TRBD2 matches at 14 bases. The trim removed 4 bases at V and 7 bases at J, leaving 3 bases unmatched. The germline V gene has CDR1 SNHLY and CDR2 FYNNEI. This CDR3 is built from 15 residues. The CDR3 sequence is CASSGRLAGGNEQFF. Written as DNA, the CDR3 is TGTGCCAGCAGTGGACGACTAGCGGGGGGGAATGAGCAGTTCTTC.

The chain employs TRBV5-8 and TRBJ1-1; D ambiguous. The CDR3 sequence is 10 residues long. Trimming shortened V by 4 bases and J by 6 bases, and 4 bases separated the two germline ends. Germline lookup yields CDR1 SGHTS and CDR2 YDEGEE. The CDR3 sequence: CASSTAEAFF. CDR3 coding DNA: TGTGCCAGCAGCACGGCTGAAGCTTTCTTT.

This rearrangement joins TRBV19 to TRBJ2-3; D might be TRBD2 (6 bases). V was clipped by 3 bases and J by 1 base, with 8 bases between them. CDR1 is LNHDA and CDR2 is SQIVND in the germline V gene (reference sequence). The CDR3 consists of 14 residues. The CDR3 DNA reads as TGTGCCAGTAGTATTCCGGGAGGCACAGATACGCAGTATTTT. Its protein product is CASSIPGGTDTQYF.

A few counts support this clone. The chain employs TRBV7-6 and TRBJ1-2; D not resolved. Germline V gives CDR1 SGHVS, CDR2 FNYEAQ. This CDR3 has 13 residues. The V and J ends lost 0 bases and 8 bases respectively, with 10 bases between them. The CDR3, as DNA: TGTGCCAGCAGCTTAGCTAGCCAAACCGGCTACACCTTC. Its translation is CASSLASQTGYTF.

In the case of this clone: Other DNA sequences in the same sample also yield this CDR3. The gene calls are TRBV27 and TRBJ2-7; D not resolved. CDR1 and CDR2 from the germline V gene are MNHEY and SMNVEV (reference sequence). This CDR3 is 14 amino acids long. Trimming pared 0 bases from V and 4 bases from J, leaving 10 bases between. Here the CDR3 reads CASSLSGGIYEQYF. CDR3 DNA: TGTGCCAGCAGTTTATCTGGCGGAATATACGAGCAGTACTTC.

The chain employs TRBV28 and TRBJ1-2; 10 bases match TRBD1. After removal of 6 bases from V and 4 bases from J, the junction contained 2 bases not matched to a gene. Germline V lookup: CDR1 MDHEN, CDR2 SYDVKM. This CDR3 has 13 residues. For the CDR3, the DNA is TGTGCCAGCAGGACAGGGGGCAGCTATGGCTACACCTTC. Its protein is CASRTGGSYGYTF.

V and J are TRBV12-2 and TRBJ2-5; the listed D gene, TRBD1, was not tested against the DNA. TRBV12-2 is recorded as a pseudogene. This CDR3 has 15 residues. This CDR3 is CASRLALGGDETQYF. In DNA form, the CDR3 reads TGTGCAAGTCGCTTAGCGTTAGGGGGCGACGAGACCCAGTACTTC.

CDR3 protein: CASSDSIAPGLAGSRSYEQYF. For the CDR3, the DNA is TGTGCCAGCAGTGACTCAATTGCACCGGGACTAGCGGGAAGTCGTTCCTACGAGCAGTACTTC. The chain links TRBV6-4 to TRBJ2-7; 13 bases align to TRBD2. Germline trimming cut 0 bases from V and 1 base from J; bases unmatched to any gene: 15. This CDR3 is 21 amino acids long. CDR1 and CDR2 from the germline V gene are MRHNA and SNTAGT.

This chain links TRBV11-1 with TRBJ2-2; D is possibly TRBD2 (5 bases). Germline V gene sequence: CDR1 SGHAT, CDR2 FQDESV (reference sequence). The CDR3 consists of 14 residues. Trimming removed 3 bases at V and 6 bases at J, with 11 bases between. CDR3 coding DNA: TGTGCCAGCAGCTTCCCGGGAAGGGCCGGGGAGCTGTTTTTT. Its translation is CASSFPGRAGELFF.

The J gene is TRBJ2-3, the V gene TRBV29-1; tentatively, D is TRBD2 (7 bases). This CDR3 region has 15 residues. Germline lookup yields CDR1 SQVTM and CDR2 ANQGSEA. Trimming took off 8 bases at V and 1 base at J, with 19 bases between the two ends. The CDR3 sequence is CSLIFRGARTDTQYF. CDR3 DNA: TGCAGCCTCATTTTTCGGGGGGCTCGCACAGATACGCAGTATTTT.

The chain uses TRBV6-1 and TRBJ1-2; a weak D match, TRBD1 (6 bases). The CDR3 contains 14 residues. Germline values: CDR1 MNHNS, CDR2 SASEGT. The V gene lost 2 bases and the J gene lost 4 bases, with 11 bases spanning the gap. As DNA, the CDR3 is TGTGCCAGCAGTGAATTGGACAGTCCCTATGGCTACACCTTC. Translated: CASSELDSPYGYTF.

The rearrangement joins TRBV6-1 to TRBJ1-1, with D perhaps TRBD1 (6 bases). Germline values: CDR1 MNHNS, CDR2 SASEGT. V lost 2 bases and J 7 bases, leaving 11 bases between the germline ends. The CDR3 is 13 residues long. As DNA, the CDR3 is TGTGCCAGCAGTGAACAGGGGAGAAATGAAGCTTTCTTT. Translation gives CASSEQGRNEAFF.